Listed below are T cell receptor beta chains from one sample, sequenced in a study of T cell responses to AZD1222 COVID-19 vaccine. Here immunoSEQ multiplex PCR was the method, and the copy in TCRdb shows in-frame clones only, minus some. The repertoire consists of about 150,000 clones, with around 91% occurring once and the leading ten covering 5%. Sequences were derived from peripheral blood, sampled on day 0 of AZD1222 vaccination. The receptors shown here come from an adult in good health. Each CDR3 is given with its conserved first and last residue. Each record gives: D gene, J gene, clone size, V gene, CDR3 protein, CDR3 DNA. The D gene is left open where the match is weak. Some rows have no size entry. The others give once, few or many, or a class for an expanded clone.

D gene: TRBD1; J gene: TRBJ1-2; clone size: NA; V gene: TRBV7-2; CDR3 protein: CASSLARLSYRQGEGYTF; CDR3 DNA: TGTGCCAGCAGCTTAGCGCGCTTAAGTTACCGACAGGGGGAGGGCTACACCTTC
D gene: NA; J gene: TRBJ1-6; clone size: few; V gene: TRBV7-9; CDR3 protein: CVPDPGYNSPLHF; CDR3 DNA: TGTGTCCCGGACCCGGGTTATAATTCACCCCTCCACTTT
D gene: NA; J gene: TRBJ2-6; clone size: once; V gene: TRBV2; CDR3 protein: CASSGWRDTTEAGANVLTF; CDR3 DNA: TGTGCCAGCAGTGGTTGGCGGGACACGACCGAAGCTGGGGCCAACGTCCTGACTTTC
D gene: TRBD1; J gene: TRBJ2-7; clone size: once; V gene: TRBV5-1; CDR3 protein: CASSVGTGAYEQYF; CDR3 DNA: TGCGCCAGCAGCGTCGGGACAGGTGCCTACGAGCAGTACTTC
D gene: TRBD1; J gene: TRBJ1-2; clone size: NA; V gene: TRBV6-2/TRBV6-3; CDR3 protein: CASSYFDRGYTF; CDR3 DNA: TGTGCCAGCAGTTACTTTGACAGGGGTTACACCTTC
D gene: TRBD1; J gene: TRBJ1-1; clone size: NA; V gene: TRBV7-2; CDR3 protein: CASSFGTENTEAFF; CDR3 DNA: TGTGCCAGCAGCTTCGGGACAGAGAACACTGAAGCTTTCTTT
D gene: TRBD2; J gene: TRBJ2-1; clone size: NA; V gene: TRBV18; CDR3 protein: CASSPLALRAGGNINEQFF; CDR3 DNA: TGTGCCAGCTCACCACTAGCTTTACGAGCGGGAGGGAACATCAATGAGCAGTTCTTC
D gene: NA; J gene: TRBJ1-1; clone size: NA; V gene: TRBV19; CDR3 protein: CASSFGNTEAFF; CDR3 DNA: TGTGCCAGTAGTTTTGGTAACACTGAAGCTTTCTTT
D gene: NA; J gene: TRBJ2-3; clone size: few; V gene: TRBV7-9; CDR3 protein: CASSSRAGDQHTDTQYF; CDR3 DNA: TGTGCCAGCAGCTCCAGAGCAGGAGATCAGCACACAGATACGCAGTATTTT
D gene: NA; J gene: TRBJ2-7; clone size: once; V gene: TRBV29-1; CDR3 protein: CSARDHLYEQYF; CDR3 DNA: TGCAGCGCACGGGATCATCTTTACGAGCAGTACTTC
D gene: NA; J gene: TRBJ2-7; clone size: once; V gene: TRBV28; CDR3 protein: CASAGTESYEQYF; CDR3 DNA: TGTGCCAGCGCCGGGACTGAATCCTACGAGCAGTACTTC
D gene: NA; J gene: TRBJ2-7; clone size: NA; V gene: TRBV6-5; CDR3 protein: CASSYSQGPWEQYF; CDR3 DNA: TGTGCCAGCAGTTACTCCCAAGGACCGTGGGAGCAGTACTTC
D gene: NA; J gene: TRBJ1-5; clone size: NA; V gene: TRBV2; CDR3 protein: CAIGLRGTQPQHF; CDR3 DNA: TGTGCCATAGGACTCAGAGGGACTCAGCCCCAGCATTTT
D gene: NA; J gene: TRBJ2-5; clone size: NA; V gene: TRBV30; CDR3 protein: CAWSGRRWETQYF; CDR3 DNA: TGTGCCTGGAGTGGTAGAAGGTGGGAGACCCAGTACTTC
D gene: TRBD2; J gene: TRBJ2-5; clone size: NA; V gene: TRBV10-3; CDR3 protein: CAISGTSGSGEETQYF; CDR3 DNA: TGTGCCATCAGCGGGACTAGCGGGAGCGGAGAAGAGACCCAGTACTTC
D gene: TRBD2; J gene: TRBJ2-1; clone size: NA; V gene: TRBV4-2; CDR3 protein: CASSQETSGVGYNEQFF; CDR3 DNA: TGTGCCAGCAGCCAAGAGACTAGCGGGGTCGGATACAATGAGCAGTTCTTC
D gene: NA; J gene: TRBJ2-3; clone size: NA; V gene: TRBV5-1; CDR3 protein: CASSLAASGPRGTDTQYF; CDR3 DNA: TGCGCCAGCAGCTTGGCCGCCAGCGGCCCCCGGGGGACAGATACGCAGTATTTT
D gene: NA; J gene: TRBJ1-4; clone size: NA; V gene: TRBV27; CDR3 protein: CASSFLNDMGEKLFF; CDR3 DNA: TGTGCCAGCAGTTTCCTTAACGATATGGGGGAAAAACTGTTTTTT
D gene: TRBD2; J gene: TRBJ2-1; clone size: NA; V gene: TRBV11-1; CDR3 protein: CASSQLAGGTHEQFF; CDR3 DNA: TGTGCCAGCAGCCAACTAGCGGGAGGAACCCATGAGCAGTTCTTC
D gene: NA; J gene: TRBJ2-7; clone size: NA; V gene: TRBV19; CDR3 protein: CASSVDGTLGYEQYF; CDR3 DNA: TGTGCCAGTAGTGTGGACGGAACCCTGGGATACGAGCAGTACTTC
D gene: TRBD1; J gene: TRBJ1-2; clone size: NA; V gene: TRBV25-1; CDR3 protein: CASSEGGTGLYYGYTF; CDR3 DNA: TGTGCCAGCAGTGAAGGGGGGACAGGGCTTTACTATGGCTACACCTTC
D gene: NA; J gene: TRBJ1-4; clone size: NA; V gene: TRBV5-6; CDR3 protein: CASSLLRSTPGEKLFF; CDR3 DNA: TGTGCCAGCAGCTTGCTACGGAGCACACCGGGTGAAAAACTGTTTTTT
D gene: NA; J gene: TRBJ1-2; clone size: few; V gene: TRBV27; CDR3 protein: CASSPGLRGQGYTF; CDR3 DNA: TGTGCCAGCAGCCCCGGCCTACGGGGGCAGGGCTACACCTTC
D gene: NA; J gene: TRBJ2-7; clone size: once; V gene: TRBV2; CDR3 protein: CASRDRPYSTYEQYF; CDR3 DNA: TGTGCCAGCAGGGACCGGCCTTACTCAACCTACGAGCAGTACTTC
D gene: TRBD1; J gene: TRBJ2-7; clone size: NA; V gene: TRBV9; CDR3 protein: CASSVTGGFEQYF; CDR3 DNA: TGTGCCAGCAGCGTGACAGGGGGCTTTGAGCAGTACTTC
D gene: TRBD1; J gene: TRBJ1-2; clone size: NA; V gene: TRBV28; CDR3 protein: CASSPTGNYGYTF; CDR3 DNA: TGTGCCAGCAGTCCGACAGGGAACTATGGCTACACCTTC
D gene: TRBD1; J gene: TRBJ2-7; clone size: NA; V gene: TRBV4-1; CDR3 protein: CASSQEGTGGHEQYF; CDR3 DNA: TGCGCCAGCAGCCAAGAGGGGACAGGGGGCCACGAGCAGTACTTC
D gene: NA; J gene: TRBJ2-1; clone size: NA; V gene: TRBV7-9; CDR3 protein: CASSLALGGVSEQFF; CDR3 DNA: TGTGCCAGCAGCTTAGCTCTGGGGGGAGTTTCTGAGCAGTTCTTC
D gene: TRBD1; J gene: TRBJ2-1; clone size: NA; V gene: TRBV5-1; CDR3 protein: CASSLGDREDNEQFF; CDR3 DNA: TGCGCCAGCAGCTTGGGGGACAGGGAGGACAATGAGCAGTTCTTC
D gene: NA; J gene: TRBJ1-3; clone size: NA; V gene: TRBV7-8; CDR3 protein: CASSQYSGNTIYF; CDR3 DNA: TGTGCCAGCTCCCAGTACTCTGGAAACACCATATATTTT
D gene: NA; J gene: TRBJ1-6; clone size: NA; V gene: TRBV19; CDR3 protein: CASSTRSGNNSPLHF; CDR3 DNA: TGTGCCAGTAGTACTCGATCGGGAAATAATTCACCCCTCCACTTT
D gene: NA; J gene: TRBJ1-2; clone size: NA; V gene: TRBV24-1; CDR3 protein: CATSGGREHGYTF; CDR3 DNA: TGTGCCACCAGTGGTGGCAGGGAACATGGCTACACCTTC
D gene: NA; J gene: TRBJ2-7; clone size: few; V gene: TRBV7-9; CDR3 protein: CASSLAGGQYF; CDR3 DNA: TGTGCCAGCAGCTTAGCTGGGGGGCAGTACTTC
D gene: NA; J gene: TRBJ2-1; clone size: NA; V gene: TRBV27; CDR3 protein: CASSLWGNEQFF; CDR3 DNA: TGTGCCAGCAGTTTATGGGGCAATGAGCAGTTCTTC
D gene: NA; J gene: TRBJ1-5; clone size: once; V gene: TRBV19; CDR3 protein: CASSPRSSLGYSNQPQHF; CDR3 DNA: TGTGCCAGTAGTCCCAGATCTTCCCTGGGTTATAGCAATCAGCCCCAGCATTTT
D gene: TRBD1; J gene: TRBJ2-7; clone size: NA; V gene: TRBV11-2; CDR3 protein: CASSLETGFHEQYF; CDR3 DNA: TGTGCCAGCAGCTTAGAGACAGGGTTCCACGAGCAGTACTTC
D gene: NA; J gene: TRBJ1-1; clone size: NA; V gene: TRBV9; CDR3 protein: CASSAPSRGVGTEAFF; CDR3 DNA: TGTGCCAGCAGCGCACCTAGCAGGGGAGTGGGGACTGAAGCTTTCTTT
D gene: NA; J gene: TRBJ2-5; clone size: once; V gene: TRBV6-5; CDR3 protein: CASSYSRLQETQYF; CDR3 DNA: TGTGCCAGCAGTTACTCCCGCCTTCAAGAGACCCAGTACTTC
D gene: TRBD1; J gene: TRBJ2-7; clone size: NA; V gene: TRBV6-5; CDR3 protein: CASSYSDRGSYEQYF; CDR3 DNA: TGTGCCAGCAGTTACTCGGACAGGGGTAGCTACGAGCAGTACTTC
D gene: NA; J gene: TRBJ1-4; clone size: NA; V gene: TRBV27; CDR3 protein: CASSARNEKLFF; CDR3 DNA: TGTGCCAGCAGTGCCAGGAATGAAAAACTGTTTTTT
D gene: TRBD1; J gene: TRBJ2-5; clone size: NA; V gene: TRBV2; CDR3 protein: CASSDGTIMTGDRRETQYF; CDR3 DNA: TGTGCCAGCAGTGATGGAACTATTATGACAGGGGATCGGCGGGAGACCCAGTACTTC
D gene: NA; J gene: TRBJ1-6; clone size: NA; V gene: TRBV13; CDR3 protein: CASSLRGRAFADSPLHF; CDR3 DNA: TGTGCCAGCAGCTTAAGGGGCAGGGCATTCGCGGATTCACCCCTCCACTTT
D gene: NA; J gene: TRBJ2-3; clone size: NA; V gene: TRBV24-1; CDR3 protein: CATSDSAGLADTQYF; CDR3 DNA: TGTGCCACCAGTGATTCGGCAGGGTTGGCAGATACGCAGTATTTT
D gene: TRBD1; J gene: TRBJ1-2; clone size: NA; V gene: TRBV5-1; CDR3 protein: CASRTGATDYGYTF; CDR3 DNA: TGCGCCAGCAGAACAGGGGCGACGGACTATGGCTACACCTTC
D gene: NA; J gene: TRBJ1-1; clone size: NA; V gene: TRBV28; CDR3 protein: CASSLHYLTGTEAFF; CDR3 DNA: TGTGCCAGCAGTTTACATTACCTTACGGGGACTGAAGCTTTCTTT
D gene: NA; J gene: TRBJ2-5; clone size: NA; V gene: TRBV10-3; CDR3 protein: CAISGLLGGQETQYF; CDR3 DNA: TGTGCCATCAGTGGGTTGTTAGGTGGGCAAGAGACCCAGTACTTC
D gene: TRBD2; J gene: TRBJ2-7; clone size: NA; V gene: TRBV10-3; CDR3 protein: CAISRLAGGPNEQYF; CDR3 DNA: TGTGCCATCAGTAGACTAGCGGGAGGGCCTAACGAGCAGTACTTC
D gene: NA; J gene: TRBJ2-1; clone size: NA; V gene: TRBV20-1; CDR3 protein: CSASDGGAYNEQFF; CDR3 DNA: TGCAGTGCTAGTGATGGGGGTGCCTACAATGAGCAGTTCTTC
D gene: TRBD2; J gene: TRBJ2-1; clone size: NA; V gene: TRBV30; CDR3 protein: CATGTSGIRNEQFF; CDR3 DNA: TGTGCCACCGGGACTAGCGGGATTAGAAATGAGCAGTTCTTC
D gene: NA; J gene: TRBJ1-3; clone size: NA; V gene: TRBV7-9; CDR3 protein: CASSLAPGNTIYF; CDR3 DNA: TGTGCCAGCAGCTTAGCGCCAGGAAACACCATATATTTT
D gene: NA; J gene: TRBJ1-5; clone size: NA; V gene: TRBV4-1; CDR3 protein: CASSQAEGAQPQHF; CDR3 DNA: TGCGCCAGCAGCCAAGCGGAAGGAGCTCAGCCCCAGCATTTT
D gene: TRBD1; J gene: TRBJ1-4; clone size: NA; V gene: TRBV28; CDR3 protein: CASSTDRAANEKLFF; CDR3 DNA: TGTGCCAGCAGTACGGACAGGGCAGCTAATGAAAAACTGTTTTTT
D gene: TRBD1; J gene: TRBJ1-6; clone size: once; V gene: TRBV4-2; CDR3 protein: CASSQQSRDSRDSPLHF; CDR3 DNA: TGTGCCAGCAGCCAACAATCGAGGGACAGTAGGGATTCACCCCTCCACTTT
D gene: NA; J gene: TRBJ2-7; clone size: NA; V gene: TRBV6-5; CDR3 protein: CASRLARDPGYEQYF; CDR3 DNA: TGTGCCAGCAGATTAGCCCGGGACCCTGGATACGAGCAGTACTTC
D gene: TRBD2; J gene: TRBJ2-7; clone size: NA; V gene: TRBV6-6; CDR3 protein: CASRSGRNSVEQYF; CDR3 DNA: TGTGCCAGCCGTAGCGGGAGGAACTCCGTCGAGCAGTACTTC